The T cell receptor beta chain described here comes from a study of blood T cell repertoires in COVID-19. Repertoires were generated with immunoSEQ multiplex PCR, while TCRdb's copy carries only in-frame clones and drops some. The sample carries over 150,000 clones, approximately 84% recorded once. CDR3 length equals 13 residues. V was trimmed by 0 bases and J by 2 bases, leaving 4 bases between them. Germline V lookup: CDR1 SQVTM, CDR2 ANQGSEA. This clone appeared a few times. Specimen: PBMCs or T cells enriched from blood (not recorded which). This TCR derives from a woman aged 25-40 years who had recovered from COVID-19. The rearrangement uses TRBV29-1 and TRBJ2-2; D remains ambiguous. The DNA for the CDR3 is TGCAGCGTTGAAGAGAGAAACACCGGGGAGCTGTTTTTT. This codes for CSVEERNTGELFF.